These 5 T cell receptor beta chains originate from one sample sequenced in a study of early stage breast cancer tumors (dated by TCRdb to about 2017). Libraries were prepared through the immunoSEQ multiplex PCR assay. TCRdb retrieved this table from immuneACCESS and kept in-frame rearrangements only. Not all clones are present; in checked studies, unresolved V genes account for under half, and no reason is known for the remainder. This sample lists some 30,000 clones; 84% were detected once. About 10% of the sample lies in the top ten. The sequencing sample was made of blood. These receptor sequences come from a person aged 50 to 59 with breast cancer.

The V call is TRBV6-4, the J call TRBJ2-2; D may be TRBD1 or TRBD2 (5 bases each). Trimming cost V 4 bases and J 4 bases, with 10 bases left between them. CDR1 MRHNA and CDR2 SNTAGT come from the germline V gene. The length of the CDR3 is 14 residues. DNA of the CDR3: TGTGCCAGCAGTGCGAGGGGCGGCACCGGGGAGCTGTTTTTT. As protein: CASSARGGTGELFF.

The CDR3 region has the DNA TGTGCCAGCAGTTTGGGGGTCGAAAAACTGTTTTTT. As protein: CASSLGVEKLFF. V is TRBV28 and J is TRBJ1-4; tentative D call: TRBD1 (5 bases). Germline CDR1 is MDHEN and CDR2 is SYDVKM. CDR3 length equals 12 residues. The V end was cut by 3 bases, the J end by 8 bases, with 7 bases between.

CDR3 coding DNA: TGTGCCAGCAGTTACCGGCAGGTGGATGAGCAGTTCTTC. This codes for CASSYRQVDEQFF. The genes are TRBV6-5 and TRBJ2-1, with unresolved D. The CDR3 is made up of 13 amino acids. Per the germline V gene, CDR1 is MNHEY and CDR2 is SVGAGI. Trimming stripped 2 bases from V and 8 bases from J, with 10 bases between.

The CDR3 sequence is CASSRQEGGQPQHF. DNA for the CDR3: TGTGCCAGCAGTCGACAGGAAGGAGGTCAGCCCCAGCATTTT. The V and J genes are TRBV2 and TRBJ1-5; a weak D match, TRBD1 (6 bases). The CDR3 consists of 14 residues. In germline, CDR1 is SNHLY, CDR2 FYNNEI. V gave up 5 bases and J gave up 6 bases, with 14 bases separating them.

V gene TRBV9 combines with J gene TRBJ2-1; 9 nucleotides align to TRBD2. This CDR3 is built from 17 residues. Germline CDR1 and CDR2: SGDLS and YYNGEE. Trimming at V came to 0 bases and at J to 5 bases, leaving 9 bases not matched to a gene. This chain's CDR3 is CASSVDGGRAPHNEQFF. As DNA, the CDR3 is TGTGCCAGCAGCGTAGATGGCGGGAGGGCCCCCCACAATGAGCAGTTCTTC.